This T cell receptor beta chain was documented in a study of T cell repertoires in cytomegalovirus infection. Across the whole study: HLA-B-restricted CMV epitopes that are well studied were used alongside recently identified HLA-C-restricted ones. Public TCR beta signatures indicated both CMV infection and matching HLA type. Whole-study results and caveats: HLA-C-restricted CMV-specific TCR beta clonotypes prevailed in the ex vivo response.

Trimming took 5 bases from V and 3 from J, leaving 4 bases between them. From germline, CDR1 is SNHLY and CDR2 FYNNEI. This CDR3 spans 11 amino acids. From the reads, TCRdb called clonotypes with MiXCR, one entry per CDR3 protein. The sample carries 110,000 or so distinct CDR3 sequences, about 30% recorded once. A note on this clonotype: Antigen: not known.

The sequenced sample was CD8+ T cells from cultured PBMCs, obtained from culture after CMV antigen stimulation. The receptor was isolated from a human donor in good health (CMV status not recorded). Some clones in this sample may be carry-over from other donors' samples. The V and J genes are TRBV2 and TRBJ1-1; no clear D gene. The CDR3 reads CASSQYTEAFF. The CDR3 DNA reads TGTGCCAGCAGTCAGTACACTGAAGCTTTCTTT.